The 5 T cell receptor beta chains below come from one sample, sequenced in a study of blood T cell repertoires in COVID-19. Only in-frame clones appear in the TCRdb table, and some are missing; sequencing was by immunoSEQ multiplex PCR. The sample includes about 170,000 clones, about 88% of them seen just once. The sequenced sample was peripheral blood. The receptor set was obtained from an elderly woman in a cohort sampled during active or convalescent COVID-19.

V is TRBV6-1 and J is TRBJ1-5; D not resolved. The CDR3 consists of 19 residues. CDR1 is MNHNS and CDR2 is SASEGT in the germline V gene. V lost 3 bases, J lost 4 bases, and 25 bases lay in between. The CDR3 spells CASSEPRRGLLLGNQPQHF. The DNA of the CDR3 is TGTGCCAGCAGTGAGCCACGTCGGGGTCTACTACTAGGTAATCAGCCCCAGCATTTT.

There are a few counts of this clone. The V and J genes are TRBV25-1 and TRBJ1-1; D is perhaps TRBD1 (5 bases). Germline lookup yields CDR1 MGHDK and CDR2 SYGVNS. CDR3 length equals 15 residues. Trimming left V 8 bases short and J 3 bases short, with 19 bases between. The CDR3, as DNA: TGTGCCAGCCGACCGCACGGGGGGGAGGACACTGAAGCTTTCTTT. This translates into CASRPHGGEDTEAFF. Variable domain in full (rest from reference TRBV25-1 and TRBJ1-1): EADIYQTPRYLVIGTGKKITLECSQTMGHDKMYWYQQDPGMELHLIHYSYGVNSTEKGDLSSESTVSRIRTEHFPLTLESARPSHTSQYLCASRPHGGEDTEAFFGQGTRLTVV.

The CDR3 DNA sequence: TGTGCCAGCACCAAAATGACAGGTTCTTATGGCTACACCTTC. It encodes CASTKMTGSYGYTF. The gene calls are TRBV6-5 and TRBJ1-2; D might be TRBD1 (6 bases). The length of the CDR3 is 14 residues. Germline V gives CDR1 MNHEY, CDR2 SVGAGI. Trimming pared 7 bases from V and 5 bases from J, leaving 17 bases between.

J is TRBJ1-2 and V is TRBV4-1; 10 bases line up with TRBD1. V lost 5 bases, J lost 2 bases, and 2 bases stayed unmatched. The CDR3 extends over 14 amino acids. The V gene's germline CDR1 is MGHRA and CDR2 YSYEKL. Written as DNA, the CDR3 is TGCGCCAGCAGCGCGGGACAGGGGAACTATGGCTACACCTTC. It translates to CASSAGQGNYGYTF.

The chain couples TRBV7-2 to TRBJ1-3, with D tentatively TRBD1 (6 bases). Trimming removed 5 bases from V and 4 bases from J, with 21 bases in between. CDR3 length equals 17 residues. CDR1 and CDR2 (germline): SGHTA, FQGNSA. CDR3 amino acids: CASSPIRGGGSGNTIYF. The DNA for the CDR3 is TGTGCCAGCAGCCCCATCAGGGGAGGGGGTTCAGGAAACACCATATATTTT.